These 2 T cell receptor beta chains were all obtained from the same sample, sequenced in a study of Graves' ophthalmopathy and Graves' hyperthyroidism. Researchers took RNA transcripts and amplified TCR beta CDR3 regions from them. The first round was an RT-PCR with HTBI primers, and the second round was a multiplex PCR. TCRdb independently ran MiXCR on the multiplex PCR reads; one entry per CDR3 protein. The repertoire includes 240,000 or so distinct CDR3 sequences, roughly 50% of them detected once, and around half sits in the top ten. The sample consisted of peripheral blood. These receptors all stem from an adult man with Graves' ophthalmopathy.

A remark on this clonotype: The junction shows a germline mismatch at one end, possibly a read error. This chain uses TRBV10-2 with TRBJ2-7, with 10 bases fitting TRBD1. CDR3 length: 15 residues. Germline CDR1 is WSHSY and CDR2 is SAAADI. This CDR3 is CASSWGQGLTYEQYF. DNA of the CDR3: TGTGCCAGCAGTTGGGGACAGGGGTTAACCTACGAGCAGTACTTC.

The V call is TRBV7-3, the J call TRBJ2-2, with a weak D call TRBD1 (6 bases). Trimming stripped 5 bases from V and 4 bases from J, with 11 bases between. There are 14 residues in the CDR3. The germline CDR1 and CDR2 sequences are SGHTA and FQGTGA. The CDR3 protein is CASSPDSGTGELFF. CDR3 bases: TGTGCCAGCAGCCCGGACAGTGGCACCGGGGAGCTGTTTTTT.